This T cell receptor delta chain emerged from a study of gamma-delta T cells after stem cell transplantation. TCRdb re-called the RT-PCR reads through CATT. The table records 2,000 or so delta-chain clones, roughly 14% of them present only once. Per the germline V gene, CDR1 is GEAIGNYY and CDR2 is EKD. This CDR3 is 18 amino acids long. The V and J ends lost 3 bases and 2 bases, in that order; junction bases with no gene match: 12. This clone showed up just a few times. The identical CDR3 is also encoded by other nucleotide sequences in the sample. The source of this sequence is a human donor. It is not recorded whose cells these are; they may come from a transplant donor. The genes are TRDV2 and TRDJ1, with 12 bases that match TRDD3. Sequencing was done on a sample of gamma-delta T cells. The DNA for the CDR3 is TGTGCCTGTGACCAGGTCAAACTGGGGGATACTCTTACCGATAAACTCATCTTT. Amino acid sequence: CACDQVKLGDTLTDKLIF.